This T cell receptor (beta chain) was found in a study of regulatory T cells in long-lasting Graves disease. Study findings and constraints: Clonotypes that were public and shared totalled around 2,700 in persistent patients versus about a thousand in new patients.

Described time point: newly diagnosed GD, antithyroid drugs for less than 3 months. Scientists built the TCR library using RNA that was extracted from PBMCs. The patients were drawn from one endocrinology department in Xi'an, China. Construction of the TCR beta libraries employed iRepertoire HTBI primers in conjunction with Arm-PCR of CDR3 regions. TCRdb fed the multiplex PCR reads into MiXCR, producing one record per CDR3 protein. In the table there are approximately 490,000 distinct CDR3 sequences, 15% to 20% of which are singletons. The sample holds many counts of this clonotype. The antigen remains unidentified. These data also featured in a second study, about T cells in Graves' hyperthyroidism and ophthalmopathy.

This specimen was peripheral blood mononuclear cells (PBMCs), taken at new diagnosis, from a patient treated with antithyroid drugs. This clonotype originated in a man aged 40-49 years with Graves disease.

CDR3 nucleotide sequence: TGTGCCAGCAGCCACAGGAGAAACTACGAGCAGTACTTC. Its protein is CASSHRRNYEQYF. V usage is TRBV12-3 or TRBV12-4 and J usage is TRBJ2-7; a weak D match, TRBD1 (5 bases). Trimming took off 6 bases at V and 3 bases at J, with 12 bases between the two ends. The CDR3 is 13 amino acids.